This TCR beta chain was profiled in a study of blood T cell repertoires in COVID-19. The overall study: Samples taken during acute and convalescent COVID-19 were collected in the United States, Italy and Spain.

Profiling relied on immunoSEQ multiplex PCR, and the TCRdb table lists in-frame clones only, not all of them. The table has 130,000 or so clones, 84% seen once. Germline V gives CDR1 WNHNN, CDR2 SYGVQD (reference sequence). Trimming took off 0 bases at V and 4 bases at J, with 9 bases between the two ends. The length of the CDR3 is 14 residues. This sequence joins TRBV10-1 and TRBJ1-2; D remains unclear. Specimen: peripheral blood. This TCR was sampled from a man younger than 45 with COVID-19, enrolled during active disease. The CDR3 bases are TGCGCCAGCAGTGAGTCGAAACTCTTCTATGGCTACACCTTC. Translating it yields CASSESKLFYGYTF.